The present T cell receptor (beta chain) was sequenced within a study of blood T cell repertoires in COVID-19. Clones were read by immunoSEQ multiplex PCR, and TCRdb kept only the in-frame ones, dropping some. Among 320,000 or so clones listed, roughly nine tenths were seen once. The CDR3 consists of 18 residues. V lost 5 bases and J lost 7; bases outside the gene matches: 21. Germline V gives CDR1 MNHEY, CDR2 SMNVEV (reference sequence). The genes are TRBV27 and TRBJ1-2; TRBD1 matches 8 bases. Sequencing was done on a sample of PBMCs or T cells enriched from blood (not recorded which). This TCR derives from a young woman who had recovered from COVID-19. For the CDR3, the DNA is TGTGCCAGCAGTCCCAGGGGCCCACGCTCAGGACAGGGATTTGGCTACACCTTC. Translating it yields CASSPRGPRSGQGFGYTF.